Included here is one T cell receptor (beta chain) sequence, with context. This sample is part of a study of blood T cell repertoires in COVID-19. Overall study context: Recovered status applied to Cohort 3 donors who had two consecutive negative PCRs. It also applied to those with clearance or with symptom resolution. Samples representing acute and convalescent COVID-19 were sourced from the United States, Italy and Spain.

The CDR3 extends over 16 amino acids. CDR1 and CDR2 from the germline V gene are LGHDT and YNNKEL (reference sequence). The V gene lost 1 base and the J gene lost 4 bases, with 13 bases spanning the gap. Across about two dozen US areas, participants ranged in age from about 18 to 100 years. Repertoires were generated with immunoSEQ multiplex PCR, while TCRdb's copy carries only in-frame clones and drops some. The table has hundreds of thousands of clones, around 87% seen once. The clonotype was recovered from a man in his forties in a cohort exposed to, infected with or recovered from COVID-19 (not recorded which). This chain uses TRBV3-1 (or the pseudogene TRBV3-2) with TRBJ1-4; TRBD1 is a possible D gene (5 bases). The source material was PBMCs or T cells enriched from blood (not recorded which). DNA of the CDR3: TGTGCCAGCAGCCAAGCCGGGACTGATTTTAATGAAAAACTGTTTTTT. Residues: CASSQAGTDFNEKLFF.